Below, 22 T cell receptor beta chains from the same sample are listed, as sequenced in a study of T cells in Graves' hyperthyroidism and ophthalmopathy. RNA transcripts gave rise to amplified TCR beta CDR3 regions. First-round RT-PCR with HTBI primers amplified the TCR CDR3 region. TCRdb independently ran MiXCR on the multiplex PCR reads; one entry per CDR3 protein. The repertoire consists of 300,000 to 450,000 distinct CDR3 sequences, with under 15% occurring once and the leading ten covering approximately 32%. Input material: blood. The receptors were sampled from a woman aged 25 to 39 with Graves' hyperthyroidism.

This clonotype has at least ten counts. V and J are TRBV12-3 or TRBV12-4 and TRBJ2-5; D gene unclear. With 10 bases removed from V and 5 bases from J, the gap between germline ends came to 35 bases. This CDR3 is 19 amino acids long. The CDR3 loop is CANTSRLSVSWCLQETQYF. The CDR3 DNA reads as TGTGCCAACACGTCGCGGCTTTCGGTTTCTTGGTGCTTGCAGGAGACCCAGTACTTC.

On this clonotype: One junction end disagrees with the germline gene, perhaps due to a read error. The J gene is TRBJ2-1, the V gene TRBV20-1, with TRBD2 matching over 15 bases. Germline lookup yields CDR1 DFQATT and CDR2 SNEGSKA (reference sequence). CDR3 length equals 18 residues. CDR3 coding DNA: TGCCGTGCTAGAGGGGGACTAGCGGGAGGCCACGCCTACAATGAGCAGTTCTTC. Translating gives CRARGGLAGGHAYNEQFF.

This clonotype has a count of ten or more. The rearrangement joins TRBV11-2 to TRBJ2-1, with TRBD1 identical over 9 bases. Germline V lookup: CDR1 SGHAT, CDR2 FQNNGV. V lost 5 bases to trimming and J lost 8 bases; unmatched junction nucleotides: 10. The CDR3 covers 15 residues. The chain's CDR3 is CASSEGQGSKDEQFF. CDR3 sequence (DNA): TGTGCCAGCAGCGAGGGACAGGGATCTAAGGATGAGCAGTTCTTC. Variable domain in full (rest from reference TRBV11-2 and TRBJ2-1): EAGVAQSPRYKIIEKRQSVAFWCNPISGHATLYWYQQILGQGPKLLIQFQNNGVVDDSQLPKDRFSAERLKGVDSTLKIQPAKLEDSAVYLCASSEGQGSKDEQFFGPGTRLTVL.

This chain connects TRBV28 to TRBJ1-2; TRBD1 matches at 7 bases. The CDR3 has 14 residues. Unmatched junction bases numbered 8, after V lost 2 bases and J lost 8 bases. Germline values: CDR1 MDHEN, CDR2 SYDVKM. This CDR3 reads CASSLGGGVRGYTF. The CDR3 nucleotides are TGTGCCAGCAGTTTAGGAGGGGGCGTAAGAGGCTACACCTTC.

There are many counts of this clonotype. The chain is built from TRBV20-1 and TRBJ1-4; 7 bases are shared with TRBD1. Germline V lookup: CDR1 DFQATT, CDR2 SNEGSKA (reference sequence). The length of the CDR3 is 14 residues. Trimming removed 6 bases from V and 8 bases from J; junction bases left unmatched: 12. The CDR3 loop is CSAVGQALGEKLFF. As DNA, the CDR3 is TGCAGTGCGGTTGGACAGGCGCTGGGGGAAAAACTGTTTTTT.

This clonotype was seen ten or more times. CDR3: CASSSSGSSYDEQFF. The CDR3 DNA follows: TGTGCCAGCAGTTCTAGCGGGAGTTCGTACGATGAGCAGTTCTTC. The chain links TRBV11-2 to TRBJ2-1; 10 bases fit TRBD2. The J segment lost 8 bases and the V segment lost 6 bases, leaving 10 bases of the junction unmatched. In germline, CDR1 is SGHAT, CDR2 FQNNGV. This CDR3 is 15 amino acids long.

This clonotype has only a few counts. The rearrangement uses TRBV19 and TRBJ2-2; possibly TRBD2 for D (5 bases). The CDR3 consists of 15 residues. The V end was cut by 0 bases, the J end by 3 bases, with 8 bases between. Germline V gene lookup returns CDR1 LNHDA and CDR2 SQIVND (reference sequence). This chain's CDR3 is CASSIDGSHTGELFF. Written as DNA, the CDR3 is TGTGCCAGTAGTATAGATGGGAGTCACACCGGGGAGCTGTTTTTT.

This clonotype came up many times. This chain uses TRBV6-5 with TRBJ2-7; 9 positions agree with TRBD1. The CDR3 has 16 residues. Germline V CDR1 and CDR2: MNHEY, SVGAGI. V was pared by 2 bases and J by 5 bases, with 10 bases of the junction left unmatched. The CDR3 region has the DNA TGTGCCAGCAGTTACACCGGGACAGGGATAAATAACGAGCAGTACTTC. This sequence encodes CASSYTGTGINNEQYF.

This clonotype was seen repeatedly, ten times or more. The chain couples TRBV12-3 or TRBV12-4 to TRBJ1-1; D is ambiguous. Trimming removed 0 bases from V and 5 bases from J, with 16 bases in between. The CDR3 is 16 residues long. CDR3 sequence: CASSLATWRVGTEAFF. In nucleotides, the CDR3 is TGTGCCAGCAGTTTAGCTACCTGGCGGGTAGGAACTGAAGCTTTCTTT.

This rearrangement joins TRBV5-1 to TRBJ2-2; D is possibly TRBD1 (5 bases). The germline V gene encodes CDR1 SGHRS and CDR2 YFSETQ. This CDR3 has 14 residues. V was pared by 4 bases and J by 6 bases, with 13 bases between. This CDR3 reads CASSPRAGAGELFF. The CDR3 DNA reads as TGCGCCAGCAGCCCCAGGGCTGGGGCCGGGGAGCTGTTTTTT.

In this sample, this clonotype turned up many times. The chain links TRBV28 to TRBJ1-1; D not resolved. The CDR3 is 12 residues long. V was shortened by 6 bases and J by 1 base, with 6 bases between the two germline ends. CDR1 and CDR2 (germline): MDHEN, SYDVKM. CDR3 residues: CASSLQNTEAFF. The CDR3 DNA reads TGTGCCAGCAGCTTACAGAACACTGAAGCTTTCTTT.

This clonotype was seen many times. The chain carries TRBV5-1 and TRBJ2-1; 11 bases are shared with TRBD2. Germline CDR1 and CDR2: SGHRS and YFSETQ. The CDR3 extends over 15 amino acids. The V segment lost 2 bases and the J segment 9 bases; nucleotides outside the gene matches: 7. CDR3 DNA sequence: TGCGCCAGCAGCTTTGAACTAGCGGGAGTGGGTGAGCAGTTCTTC. It translates to CASSFELAGVGEQFF.

This clonotype was seen only a few times. This chain uses TRBV6-1 with TRBJ1-5, with a possible D match to TRBD1 (5 bases). V lost 4 bases and J lost 4, with 17 bases in between. The CDR3 is made up of 16 amino acids. The germline gives CDR1 MNHNS, CDR2 SASEGT. CDR3 region: CASSARQGLANQPQHF. The CDR3 region has the DNA TGTGCCAGCAGTGCCCGGCAGGGTCTTGCAAATCAGCCCCAGCATTTT.

The chain joins TRBV10-3 to TRBJ1-3; TRBD1 is a possible D gene (6 bases). The germline CDR1 and CDR2 sequences are ENHRY and SYGVKD. This CDR3 spans 15 amino acids. V dropped 9 bases and J dropped 0 bases, with 15 bases sitting between them. The DNA for the CDR3 is TGTGCCATGGCCCCGCGGACAGACTCTGGAAACACCATATATTTT. Encoded protein: CAMAPRTDSGNTIYF.

This clonotype came up many times. The rearrangement uses TRBV5-1 and TRBJ2-7; TRBD2 aligns across 8 bases. The V gene end was trimmed by 0 bases and the J gene end by 4 bases; junction bases not matched to a gene: 6. Germline assignment: CDR1 SGHRS and CDR2 YFSETQ. CDR3 length: 15 residues. This chain's CDR3 is CASSLGVAGTYEQYF. The CDR3 nucleotides read TGCGCCAGCAGCTTGGGTGTAGCGGGAACATACGAGCAGTACTTC.

The chain recombines TRBV11-2 with TRBJ2-7, with unresolved D. The germline V gene encodes CDR1 SGHAT and CDR2 FQNNGV. The CDR3 extends over 12 amino acids. Trimming took off 7 bases at V and 2 bases at J, with 9 bases between the two ends. CDR3 loop: CASTPNPYEQYF. CDR3 nucleotide sequence: TGTGCCAGCACCCCGAACCCCTACGAGCAGTACTTC.

This clonotype was seen ten or more times. V and J are TRBV2 and TRBJ1-1; 7 bases match TRBD1. The CDR3 has 15 amino acids. V was clipped by 5 bases and J by 1 base; unmatched bases: 7. Germline-derived CDR1 and CDR2 are SNHLY and FYNNEI. The CDR3 sequence is CASSSSRDRNTEAFF. The CDR3 DNA reads TGTGCCAGCAGTTCGTCCCGGGACAGGAACACTGAAGCTTTCTTT.

This clonotype has more than one count but fewer than ten. The chain carries TRBV6-1 and TRBJ1-6; D may be TRBD1 (5 bases). Looked up from germline, CDR1 is MNHNS and CDR2 is SASEGT. This CDR3 has 18 residues. V was pared by 4 bases and J by 14 bases, with 30 bases between. CDR3 region: CASSGRDGFIIPQFTLHF. CDR3 in DNA: TGTGCCAGCAGTGGCCGGGACGGCTTTATAATTCCGCAGTTCACCCTCCACTTT.

The sample holds many counts of this clonotype. The genes are TRBV28 and TRBJ1-4; D unresolved. The CDR3 spans 12 residues. Germline assignment: CDR1 MDHEN and CDR2 SYDVKM. Trimming removed 1 base from V and 7 bases from J, with 4 bases in between. The DNA of the CDR3 is TGTGCCAGCAGTTTATATGGTGAAAAACTGTTTTTT. Amino acid sequence: CASSLYGEKLFF.

The CDR3 bases are TGCGCCAGCTTCTCGGGGGAAAAACTGTTTTTT. It is translated as CASFSGEKLFF. The rearrangement joins TRBV5-1 to TRBJ1-4; D not resolved. The CDR3 has 11 amino acids. Trimming cost V 7 bases and J 8 bases, with 9 bases left between them. CDR1 is SGHRS, CDR2 YFSETQ, per germline.

The chain carries TRBV20-1 and TRBJ2-2; D possibly corresponds to TRBD2 (6 bases). Trimming shortened V by 7 bases and J by 0 bases, and 9 bases separated the two germline ends. The length of the CDR3 is 13 residues. Germline CDR1 and CDR2: DFQATT and SNEGSKA (reference sequence). The CDR3 loop is CSVRGTNTGELFF. CDR3 DNA: TGCAGTGTACGGGGGACGAACACCGGGGAGCTGTTTTTT.

This clonotype was counted between two and nine times. The V call is TRBV28, the J call TRBJ2-1; TRBD1 agrees at 9 bases. With V trimmed by 6 bases and J by 9 bases, 3 bases remained unmatched. From germline, CDR1 is MDHEN and CDR2 SYDVKM. The CDR3 runs 12 residues. This chain's CDR3 is CASSTDRGEQFF. DNA of the CDR3: TGTGCCAGCAGCACGGACAGGGGTGAGCAGTTCTTC.